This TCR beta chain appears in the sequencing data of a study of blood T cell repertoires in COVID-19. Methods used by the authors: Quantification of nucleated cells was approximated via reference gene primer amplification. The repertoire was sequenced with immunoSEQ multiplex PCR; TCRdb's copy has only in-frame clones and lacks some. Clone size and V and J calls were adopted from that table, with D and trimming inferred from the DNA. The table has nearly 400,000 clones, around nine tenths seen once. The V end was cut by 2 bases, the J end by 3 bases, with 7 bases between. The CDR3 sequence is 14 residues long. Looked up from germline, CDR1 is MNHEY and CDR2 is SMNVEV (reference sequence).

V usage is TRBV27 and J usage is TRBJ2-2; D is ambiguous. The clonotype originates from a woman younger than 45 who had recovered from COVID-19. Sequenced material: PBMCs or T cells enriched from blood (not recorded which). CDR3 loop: CASSLTGYTGELFF. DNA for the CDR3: TGTGCCAGCAGTTTAACCGGGTACACCGGGGAGCTGTTTTTT.